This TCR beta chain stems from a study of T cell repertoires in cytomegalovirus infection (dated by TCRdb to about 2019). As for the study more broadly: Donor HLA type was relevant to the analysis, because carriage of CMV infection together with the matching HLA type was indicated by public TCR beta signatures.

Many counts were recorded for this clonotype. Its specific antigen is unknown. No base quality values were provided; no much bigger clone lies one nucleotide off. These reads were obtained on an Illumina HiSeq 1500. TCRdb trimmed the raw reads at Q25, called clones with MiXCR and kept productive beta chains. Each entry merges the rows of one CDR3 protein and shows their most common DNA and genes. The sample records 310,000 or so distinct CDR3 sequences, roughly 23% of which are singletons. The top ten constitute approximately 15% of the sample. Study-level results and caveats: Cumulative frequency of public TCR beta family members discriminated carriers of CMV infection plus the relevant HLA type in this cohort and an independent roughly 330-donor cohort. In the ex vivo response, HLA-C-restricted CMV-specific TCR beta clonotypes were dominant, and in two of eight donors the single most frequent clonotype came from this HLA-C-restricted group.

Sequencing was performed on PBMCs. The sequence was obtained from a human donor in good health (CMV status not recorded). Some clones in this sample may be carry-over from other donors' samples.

For the CDR3, the sequence is CASRVGHSTDTQYF. At the DNA level, the sequence is TGTGCCAGCAGGGTGGGCCATAGCACAGATACGCAGTATTTT. This receptor chain uses TRBV7-2 and TRBJ2-3; too little of a D gene remains to name it. The CDR3 measures 14 amino acids from cysteine to phenylalanine. The DNA shown is the 42-base CDR3, in frame from base 1. V is cut by 6 bases and J by 0 bases, and the space between the germline ends is 10 bases. CDR1 and CDR2 (SGHTA, FQGNSA) derive from the germline V gene. Joined to the reference TRBV7-2 and TRBJ2-3 proteins, this CDR3 gives the full variable domain: GAGVSQSPSNKVTEKGKDVELRCDPISGHTALYWYRQSLGQGLEFLIYFQGNSAPDKSGLPSDRFSAERTGGSVSTLTIQRTQQEDSAVYLCASRVGHSTDTQYFGPGTRLTVL.